The clone carrying this T cell receptor (beta chain) has only one observation. What it binds is not known. This specimen comes from a study of shared clonotypes between healthy human individuals. Turning to the study itself: Each donor contributed plates that comprised three CD4 naive, three CD4 memory, two CD8 naive and one CD8 memory. Regarding the study as a whole: Sequencing of the sorted subsets was shown by rarefaction to be incomplete despite large depth. Naive subsets generally had larger estimated richness than memory subsets.

CD45RO-negative cells were positively selected for CCR7, leaving out terminally differentiated effector memory CD45RA+ cells. CDR3 length: 16 residues. From germline, CDR1 is SGHTS and CDR2 YDEGEE. V dropped 0 bases and J dropped 5; count of bases not matched to a gene: 6. Authors' methods: Quality scores were absent from the junction-only immunoSEQ sequences, so filtering differed. The data were produced by immunoSEQ multiplex PCR, yet TCRdb's version contains in-frame clones alone and is incomplete. The DNA was the basis for D and trimming; V, J and clone size are from that table. The table lists roughly 2,000,000 clones, about 94% of them singletons.

Sequencing was carried out using naive CD8+ T cells from PBMCs. The genes are TRBV5-8 and TRBJ2-7; TRBD2 matches 12 bases. The TCR originated in a young man in good health. Some clones in this sample may be carry-over from other donors' samples. CDR3 DNA sequence: TGTGCCAGCAGCTTGGCCGGACTAGCGGGATATAACGAGCAGTACTTC. Its protein is CASSLAGLAGYNEQYF.